Sequencing of this T cell receptor (beta chain) was carried out in a study of T cells expressing NK-cell markers (TCRdb year 2020). Notes on the research overall: TCR beta-chain repertoires were profiled in sorted CD3+CD56+NKG2C+, CD3+CD56+NKG2C- and CD3+CD56-NKG2C+ T-cell subsets from several donors. Of the eight sequenced donors, seven were found to be HCMV-seropositive and one was found to be HCMV-seronegative. All eight donors whose samples were sequenced were randomly selected healthy volunteers, three of them men and five women. The libraries were sequenced on Illumina HiSeq 2000/2500, MiSeq or NextSeq, producing 2 x 150 bp reads. General conclusions and limits of the study: In roughly 6 donors, the dominant CD3+CD56+NKG2C+ clonotypes were found to rank among the top 10 CD8+ clonotypes and to make up about 1.0-8% of CD8+ T cells. Whether the expanded NKG2C-expressing T cell clones were specific for HCMV antigens was left unclear. Those dominant clonotypes were again the most abundant among CD3+CD56-NKG2C+ cells in a few donors, at about 28.3-65%.

A commercial ELISA kit detecting HCMV-specific IgG in serum was used to determine HCMV serostatus. Ficoll density gradient centrifugation was used to isolate peripheral blood mononuclear cells from blood. The sequencer listed for this sample is Illumina HiSeq 2000. TCR beta cDNA libraries were made by 5'RACE template switching that added a universal primer site and unique molecular identifiers. cDNA synthesis was primed from the TCR beta constant segment, followed by two successive PCR amplification steps. The authors' analysis ran thus. MIGEC was used to demultiplex reads and group the reads by UMI, and MiTCR was used to assemble and quantify clonotypes. To remove erroneous sequences, TCR cDNA sequences were retained only when supported by two or more reads. The tcR package was used for downstream repertoire analysis, with clonotypes matched between fractions based on CDR3 nucleotide sequence plus V segment. VDJmatch was used to annotate antigen specificity against VDJdb, with one amino acid substitution in CDR3 permitted. TCRdb reprocessed the reads, so every CDR3 protein sequence counts as one entry and DNA is not shown. TCRdb assigned the V and J calls; the authors' analysis was not used. The sample's table covers 500,000 or so distinct CDR3 sequences. The ten largest clones capture roughly 3.6% of the sample.

Of note for this clonotype: Its antigen specificity is not known.

From the germline V gene, CDR1 is SGHTA and CDR2 is FQGNSA. Including cysteine and phenylalanine, the CDR3 has 17 amino acids. Nucleotide data are not available. The sample was blood T cells: a sorted CD56 or NKG2C T cell subset, CD4+ or CD8+ T cells, or bulk PBMC T cells (not recorded which). In this chain, TRBV7-2 is recombined with TRBJ2-1; TCRdb reports TRBD2, a call that lacks DNA to check it against. The receptor was derived from a man younger than 35 in good health. Donor details come from another sample of the same person, matched by shared clones. The CDR3 protein: CASSFPAGVSSYNEQFF.